This T cell receptor (beta chain) came from a study of blood T cell repertoires in COVID-19 (dated by TCRdb to between 2020 and 2021). About the investigation overall: The collaborator samples originated in the United States, Italy and Spain and spanned the acute and convalescent phases of COVID-19. The prospective study material was composed of cDNA or gDNA derived from T cells, B-cell-depleted T cells, or PBMCs. Deeply sampled blood TCRbeta repertoires from subjects exposed to, actively infected with, or recovered from COVID-19 were included in the dataset. The repertoires were released in a freely available public database intended as a resource for research on the immune response to SARS-CoV-2. The samples were drawn from the first 160 participants of the ongoing ImmuneRACE study and from 1,254 subjects provided by 6 global collaborators. Nearly every sample came with metadata listing a de-identified subject ID, COVID-19 status, age in years and sex. HLA class I and class II types, where available, came from metadata supplied by the sample provider rather than from assay-based typing.

This clone showed up just a few times. Its recognized antigen is unknown. No base qualities exist here, and no much larger clone lies one base off it. What the authors observed across the whole study: The amount of clinical and demographic metadata varied by source and participant and was provided uncurated.

The immunoSEQ Assay, a bias-controlled multiplex PCR, was used to amplify TCRbeta CDR3 regions from genomic DNA. For the original study's pipeline: Within the assay, amplification of reference gene primers was used to estimate how many nucleated cells each sample contained. To quantify the absolute abundance of each unique TCRbeta CDR3 rearrangement, sequence reads were collapsed and filtered. For each sample, productive Simpson clonality was calculated as the square root of Simpson's diversity index across productive rearrangements. The clones in this table, taken by TCRdb from immuneACCESS, are in-frame only. Not every clone is retained; where verified, under half of the shortfall comes from an unresolved V gene, and the cause of the rest is unknown. V and J calls and clone size are those listed in that table; D and trimming were worked out from the DNA. Here the sample has around 700,000 clones; 80% to 90% occur a single time. More than 0.25% of the sample goes to the ten largest clones.

The germline V gene provides CDR1 MGHRA and CDR2 YSYEKL. V sheds 4 bases and J sheds 4 bases, leaving 8 bases between their ends. The CDR3, from cysteine to phenylalanine, totals 14 residues. Only CDR3 DNA is held: 42 bases, read in frame from base 1. Whole blood was collected in K2EDTA tubes by collaborating institutions according to the institutions' own protocols. For TCRbeta analysis, collaborators shipped samples as frozen whole blood, isolated PBMCs, or DNA extracted from either of those sample types. Sequenced input: peripheral blood. The chain joins TRBV4-1 to TRBJ1-6, and perhaps TRBD1 as D gene, on 6 matching bases. The origin of this receptor is a woman aged 18-29 years with acute or convalescent COVID-19. The DNA sequence is TGCGCCAGCAGCCCGGACAGATATAATTCACCCCTCCACTTT. It translates as CASSPDRYNSPLHF.